This is a list of T cell receptor beta chains from one sample in a study of cytomegalovirus exposure and HLA in healthy donors. Sequencing used immunoSEQ multiplex PCR; TCRdb keeps in-frame clones, though not all of them. The sample table includes under 65,000 clones. Sequenced material: PBMCs. The receptors here all came from a woman in her thirties or forties in good health and CMV-seronegative. Both conserved end residues are trimmed from each CDR3. Fields, in order: V gene, J gene, CDR3 protein.

v_gene: TRBV6-5; j_gene: TRBJ1-1; CDR3aa: ASSWDTNTEAF
v_gene: TRBV5-1; j_gene: TRBJ2-5; CDR3aa: ASSPPQGARGETQY
v_gene: TRBV9; j_gene: TRBJ1-2; CDR3aa: ASSVAPGDYGYT
v_gene: TRBV7-8; j_gene: TRBJ2-1; CDR3aa: ASSLRGQSSYNEQF
v_gene: TRBV10-3; j_gene: TRBJ1-5; CDR3aa: AISESPDRDPWAQH
v_gene: TRBV28; j_gene: TRBJ2-7; CDR3aa: ASRPAGENGDEQY
v_gene: TRBV14; j_gene: TRBJ1-3; CDR3aa: ASSQSVAGGTGNTIY
v_gene: TRBV7-6; j_gene: TRBJ1-1; CDR3aa: ASSFRTGGLTEAF
v_gene: TRBV30; j_gene: TRBJ2-3; CDR3aa: AWTRQGDTQY
v_gene: TRBV6-1; j_gene: TRBJ1-5; CDR3aa: ASSVEGFQPQH
v_gene: TRBV4-2; j_gene: TRBJ2-6; CDR3aa: ASSQSVSSGRGTGANVLT
v_gene: TRBV28; j_gene: TRBJ2-1; CDR3aa: ASSPAGHSLNEQF
v_gene: TRBV7-9; j_gene: TRBJ1-3; CDR3aa: ASSLNQGNTIY
v_gene: TRBV7-9; j_gene: TRBJ1-4; CDR3aa: ASSLGADRALEKLF
v_gene: TRBV19; j_gene: TRBJ1-1; CDR3aa: ASTEGTGGFEAF
v_gene: TRBV5-6; j_gene: TRBJ1-4; CDR3aa: ASSLWSATNEKLF
v_gene: TRBV5-4; j_gene: TRBJ1-4; CDR3aa: ASSPTGGSNEKLF
v_gene: TRBV7-2; j_gene: TRBJ1-5; CDR3aa: ASSRQGASNQPQH
v_gene: TRBV15; j_gene: TRBJ1-6; CDR3aa: ATSRDPPRHLGSPLH
v_gene: TRBV2; j_gene: TRBJ1-2; CDR3aa: ASREGPVYGYT
v_gene: TRBV4-2; j_gene: TRBJ2-7; CDR3aa: ASSQTSRATSYEQY
v_gene: TRBV5-1; j_gene: TRBJ2-7; CDR3aa: ASSDRTGNYEQY
v_gene: TRBV14; j_gene: TRBJ1-4; CDR3aa: ASSFRTGVNEKLF
v_gene: TRBV6-5; j_gene: TRBJ2-7; CDR3aa: ASSSGTGGAYEQY
v_gene: TRBV6-4; j_gene: TRBJ2-2; CDR3aa: ASSDGTGNTGELF
v_gene: TRBV15; j_gene: TRBJ2-3; CDR3aa: ATSLGQTTDTQY
v_gene: TRBV7-9; j_gene: TRBJ2-5; CDR3aa: ASSLEGGKETQY
v_gene: TRBV19; j_gene: TRBJ1-1; CDR3aa: ASSQTGGRAATEAF
v_gene: TRBV11-3; j_gene: TRBJ1-1; CDR3aa: ASSLQANTEAF
v_gene: TRBV27; j_gene: TRBJ2-7; CDR3aa: ASSLRQGSHEQY
v_gene: TRBV9; j_gene: TRBJ2-1; CDR3aa: ASSVTGSGYNEQF
v_gene: TRBV28; j_gene: TRBJ2-7; CDR3aa: ASSPSPGGLLEQY
v_gene: TRBV7-6; j_gene: TRBJ2-7; CDR3aa: ASSSLGLRSYEQY